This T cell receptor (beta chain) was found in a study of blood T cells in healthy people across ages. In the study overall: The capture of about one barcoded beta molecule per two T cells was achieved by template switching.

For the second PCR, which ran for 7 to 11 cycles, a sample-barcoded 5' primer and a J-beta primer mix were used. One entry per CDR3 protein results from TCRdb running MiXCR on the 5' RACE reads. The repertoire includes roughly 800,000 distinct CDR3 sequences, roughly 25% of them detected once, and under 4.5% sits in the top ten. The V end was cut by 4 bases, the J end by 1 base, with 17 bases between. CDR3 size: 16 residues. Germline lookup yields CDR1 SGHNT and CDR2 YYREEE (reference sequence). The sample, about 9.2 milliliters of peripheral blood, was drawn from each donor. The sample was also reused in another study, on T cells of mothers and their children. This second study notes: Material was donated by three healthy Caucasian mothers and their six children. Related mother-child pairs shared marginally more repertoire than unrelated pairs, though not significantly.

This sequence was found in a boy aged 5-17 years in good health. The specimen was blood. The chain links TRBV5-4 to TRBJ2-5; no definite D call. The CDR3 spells CASSHVDLASQETQYF. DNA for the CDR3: TGTGCCAGCAGCCACGTCGACTTAGCCTCCCAAGAGACCCAGTACTTC.